This T cell receptor (beta chain) was captured in a study of T cell responses to AZD1222 COVID-19 vaccine. The CDR3 has 15 residues. Germline V lookup: CDR1 MNHNY, CDR2 SVGAGI (reference sequence). V shed 5 bases, J shed 4 bases, and the junction held 10 bases outside the gene matches. Libraries were prepared by immunoSEQ multiplex PCR; TCRdb keeps only in-frame clonotypes and omits some of them. Counted here are over 85,000 clones, around 82% occurring once; the ten biggest clones make up about 18%. This clone was seen just once. The material was peripheral blood, obtained on day 0 of AZD1222 vaccination. This sequence originates from an adult in good health. V and J are TRBV6-6 and TRBJ1-2; 7 positions agree with TRBD1. In DNA, the CDR3 is TGTGCCAGCAGTCAGGGGGACGCTGCCGTCTATGGCTACACCTTC. It encodes CASSQGDAAVYGYTF.